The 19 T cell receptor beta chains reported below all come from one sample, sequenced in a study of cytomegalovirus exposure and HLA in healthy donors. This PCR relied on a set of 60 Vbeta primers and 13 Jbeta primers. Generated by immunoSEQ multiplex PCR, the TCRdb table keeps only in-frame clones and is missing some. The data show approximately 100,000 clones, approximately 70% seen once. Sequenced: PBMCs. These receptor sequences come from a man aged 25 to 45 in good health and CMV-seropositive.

The CDR3 nucleotides read TGCGCCAGCAGCCCAGGACAGGGGGCGAAAGAGACCCAGTACTTC. Encoded protein: CASSPGQGAKETQYF. The chain carries TRBV5-1 and TRBJ2-5; 11 positions match TRBD1. V dropped 4 bases and J dropped 3; count of bases not matched to a gene: 5. The germline gives CDR1 SGHRS, CDR2 YFSETQ. The CDR3 has 15 amino acids.

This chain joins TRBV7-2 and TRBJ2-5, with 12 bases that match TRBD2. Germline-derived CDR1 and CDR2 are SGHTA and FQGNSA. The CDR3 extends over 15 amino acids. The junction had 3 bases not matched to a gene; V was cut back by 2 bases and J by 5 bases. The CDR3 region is CASSLPSGGAETQYF. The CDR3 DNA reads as TGTGCCAGCAGCTTACCTAGCGGGGGGGCGGAGACCCAGTACTTC.

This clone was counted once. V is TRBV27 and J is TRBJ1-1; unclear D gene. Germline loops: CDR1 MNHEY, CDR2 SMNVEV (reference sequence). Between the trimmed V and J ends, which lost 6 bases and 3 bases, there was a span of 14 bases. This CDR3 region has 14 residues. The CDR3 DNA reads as TGTGCCAGCAGCTGGGAGTCGGGGTACACTGAAGCTTTCTTT. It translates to CASSWESGYTEAFF.

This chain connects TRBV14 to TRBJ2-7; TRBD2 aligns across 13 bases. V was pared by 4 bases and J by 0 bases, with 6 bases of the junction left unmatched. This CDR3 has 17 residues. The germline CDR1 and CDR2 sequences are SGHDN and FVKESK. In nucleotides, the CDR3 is TGTGCCAGCAGCCCGTGGACTAGCGGGGGAAGCTCCTACGAGCAGTACTTC. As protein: CASSPWTSGGSSYEQYF.

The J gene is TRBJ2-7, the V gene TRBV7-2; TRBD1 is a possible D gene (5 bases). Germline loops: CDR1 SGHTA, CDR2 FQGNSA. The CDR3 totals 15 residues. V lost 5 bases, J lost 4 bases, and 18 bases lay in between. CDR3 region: CASSPSQQVLYEQYF. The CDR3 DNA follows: TGTGCCAGCAGCCCATCCCAACAGGTCCTATACGAGCAGTACTTC.

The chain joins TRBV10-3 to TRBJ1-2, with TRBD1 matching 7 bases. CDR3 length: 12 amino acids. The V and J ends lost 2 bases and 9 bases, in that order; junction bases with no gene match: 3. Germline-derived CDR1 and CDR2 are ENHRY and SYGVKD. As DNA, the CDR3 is TGTGCCATCAGTGAGGGCAGGGGGAGCTACACCTTC. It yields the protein CAISEGRGSYTF.

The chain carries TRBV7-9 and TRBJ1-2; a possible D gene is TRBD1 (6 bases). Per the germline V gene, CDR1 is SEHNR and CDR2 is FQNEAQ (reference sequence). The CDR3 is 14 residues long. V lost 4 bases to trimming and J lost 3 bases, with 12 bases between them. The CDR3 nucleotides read TGTGCCAGCAGCTCCACCTACAGGGACTATGGCTACACCTTC. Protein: CASSSTYRDYGYTF.

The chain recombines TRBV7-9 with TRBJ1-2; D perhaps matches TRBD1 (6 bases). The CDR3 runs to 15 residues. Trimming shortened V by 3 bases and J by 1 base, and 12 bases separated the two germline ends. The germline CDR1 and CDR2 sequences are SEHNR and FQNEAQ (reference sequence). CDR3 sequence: CASSLNLDSNYGYTF. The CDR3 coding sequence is TGTGCCAGCAGCTTGAACTTGGACAGTAACTATGGCTACACCTTC. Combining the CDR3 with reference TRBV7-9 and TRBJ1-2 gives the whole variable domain DTGVSQNPRHKITKRGQNVTFRCDPISEHNRLYWYRQTLGQGPEFLTYFQNEAQLEKSRLLSDRFSAERPKGSFSTLEIQRTEQGDSAMYLCASSLNLDSNYGYTFGSGTRLTVV.

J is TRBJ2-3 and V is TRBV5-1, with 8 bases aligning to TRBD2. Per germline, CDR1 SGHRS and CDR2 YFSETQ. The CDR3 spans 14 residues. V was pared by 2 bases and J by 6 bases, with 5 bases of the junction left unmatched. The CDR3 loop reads CASSFGTRGDTQYF. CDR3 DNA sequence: TGCGCCAGCAGCTTCGGGACTAGGGGTGATACGCAGTATTTT.

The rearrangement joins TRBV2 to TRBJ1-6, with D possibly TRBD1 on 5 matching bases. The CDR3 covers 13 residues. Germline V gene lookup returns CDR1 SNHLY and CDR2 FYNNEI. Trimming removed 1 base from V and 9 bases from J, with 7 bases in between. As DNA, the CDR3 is TGTGCCAGCAGTGAAGGGGGGGGTTCACCCCTCCACTTT. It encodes CASSEGGGSPLHF.

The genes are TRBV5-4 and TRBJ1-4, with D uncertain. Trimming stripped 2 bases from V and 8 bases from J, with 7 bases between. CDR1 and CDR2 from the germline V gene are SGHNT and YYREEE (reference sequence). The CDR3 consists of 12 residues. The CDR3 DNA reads TGTGCCAGCAGCTTCCTTGGCGAAAAACTGTTTTTT. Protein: CASSFLGEKLFF.

CDR3 bases: TGTGCCAGTAGTATGGCGGGGGGGTACAATGAGCAGTTCTTC. Protein product: CASSMAGGYNEQFF. This sequence joins TRBV19 and TRBJ2-1, with 9 bases aligning to TRBD2. This CDR3 comprises 14 residues. Losses at the gene ends were 3 bases for V and 4 bases for J; bases not matched to a gene: 1. Per the germline V gene, CDR1 is LNHDA and CDR2 is SQIVND (reference sequence).

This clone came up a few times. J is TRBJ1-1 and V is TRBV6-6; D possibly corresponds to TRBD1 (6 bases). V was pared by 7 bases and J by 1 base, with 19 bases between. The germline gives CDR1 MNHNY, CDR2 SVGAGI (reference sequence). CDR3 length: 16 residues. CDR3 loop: CASNPLNRARNTEAFF. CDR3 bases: TGTGCCAGCAACCCCCTCAACAGGGCTCGGAACACTGAAGCTTTCTTT.

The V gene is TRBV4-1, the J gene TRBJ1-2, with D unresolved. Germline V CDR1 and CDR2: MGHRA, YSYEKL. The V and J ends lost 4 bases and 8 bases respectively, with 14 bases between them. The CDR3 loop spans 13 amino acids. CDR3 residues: CASSLREASGYTF. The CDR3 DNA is TGCGCCAGCAGCCTGAGGGAGGCGAGCGGCTACACCTTC.

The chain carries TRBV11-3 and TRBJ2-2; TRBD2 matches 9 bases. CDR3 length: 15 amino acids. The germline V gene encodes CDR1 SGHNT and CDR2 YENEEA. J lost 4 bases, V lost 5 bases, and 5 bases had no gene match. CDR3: CASSPRGGGTGELFF. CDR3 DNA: TGTGCCAGCAGCCCGCGGGGGGGCGGCACCGGGGAGCTGTTTTTT.

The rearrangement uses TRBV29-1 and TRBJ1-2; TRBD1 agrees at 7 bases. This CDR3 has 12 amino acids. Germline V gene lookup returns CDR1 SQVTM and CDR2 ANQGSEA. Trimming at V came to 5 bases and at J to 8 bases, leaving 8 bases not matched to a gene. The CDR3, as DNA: TGCAGCGTTCTAGACAGGGAGCCAGGCTACACCTTC. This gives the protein CSVLDREPGYTF.

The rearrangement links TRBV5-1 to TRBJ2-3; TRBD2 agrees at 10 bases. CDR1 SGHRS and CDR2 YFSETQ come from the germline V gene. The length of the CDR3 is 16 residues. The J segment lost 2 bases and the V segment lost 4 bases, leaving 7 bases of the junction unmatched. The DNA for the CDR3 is TGCGCCAGCAGCCTCACTAGCGGGGTTCACACAGATACGCAGTATTTT. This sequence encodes CASSLTSGVHTDTQYF.

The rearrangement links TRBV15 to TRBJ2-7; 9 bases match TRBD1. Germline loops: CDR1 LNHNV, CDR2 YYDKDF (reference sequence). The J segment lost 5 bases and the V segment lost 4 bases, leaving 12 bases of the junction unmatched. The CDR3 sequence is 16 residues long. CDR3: CATSNPSGTGSHEQYF. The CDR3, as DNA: TGTGCCACCAGCAACCCTTCCGGGACAGGGTCGCACGAGCAGTACTTC.

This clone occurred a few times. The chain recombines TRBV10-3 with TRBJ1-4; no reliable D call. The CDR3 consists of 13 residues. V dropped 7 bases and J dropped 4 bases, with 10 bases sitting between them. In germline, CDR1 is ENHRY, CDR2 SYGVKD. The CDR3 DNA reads TGTGCCATCACTCCGGGTCTTAATGAAAAACTGTTTTTT. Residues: CAITPGLNEKLFF.